A selection of T cell receptor beta chains follows, all from one sample in a study of cytomegalovirus exposure and HLA in healthy donors. Some clones are missing from TCRdb's copy, which holds only in-frame ones; the method was immunoSEQ multiplex PCR. The sample records roughly 120,000 clones, approximately 74% being singletons. Sequencing was done on a sample of PBMCs. Receptors originate from a woman in her thirties or forties in good health and CMV-seropositive. The CDR3 runs from the conserved cysteine through the conserved F or W. Fields, in order: CDR3 protein, CDR3 DNA, J gene, V gene, D gene, clone size. The D gene is left open where the match is weak. Only part of the rows carry a size: once, few, many, or a class if the clone is expanded.

CDR3aa: CASRHTGTGANVLTF; CDR3nt: TGTGCCAGCAGACATACAGGGACTGGGGCCAACGTCCTGACTTTC; j_gene: TRBJ2-6; v_gene: TRBV14; d_gene: -; abundance: -
CDR3aa: CASSNDGQGVIGNQPQHF; CDR3nt: TGTGCCAGCAGCAATGACGGACAGGGAGTAATAGGGAATCAGCCCCAGCATTTT; j_gene: TRBJ1-5; v_gene: TRBV7-9; d_gene: TRBD1; abundance: -
CDR3aa: CASSVNVLEQETQYF; CDR3nt: TGTGCCAGCAGCGTTAACGTTCTGGAGCAAGAGACCCAGTACTTC; j_gene: TRBJ2-5; v_gene: TRBV9; d_gene: -; abundance: few
CDR3aa: CASKVGTGEYEQYF; CDR3nt: TGTGCCAGCAAAGTAGGGACAGGGGAATACGAGCAGTACTTC; j_gene: TRBJ2-7; v_gene: TRBV6-5; d_gene: TRBD1; abundance: -
CDR3aa: CASSFNSGGEGNTQYF; CDR3nt: TGCGCCAGCAGCTTTAATAGCGGGGGGGAAGGAAATACGCAGTATTTT; j_gene: TRBJ2-3; v_gene: TRBV5-1; d_gene: TRBD2; abundance: -
CDR3aa: CASRPPPGGYTF; CDR3nt: TGTGCCAGCAGGCCTCCCCCTGGCGGCTACACCTTC; j_gene: TRBJ1-2; v_gene: TRBV28; d_gene: -; abundance: -
CDR3aa: CASSHRTGPILQETQYF; CDR3nt: TGTGCCAGCAGTCACCGGACAGGGCCTATATTACAAGAGACCCAGTACTTC; j_gene: TRBJ2-5; v_gene: TRBV11-2; d_gene: TRBD1; abundance: -
CDR3aa: CASSVNAWGTSNHNEQFF; CDR3nt: TGTGCCAGCAGTGTTAACGCTTGGGGTACTAGCAACCACAATGAGCAGTTCTTC; j_gene: TRBJ2-1; v_gene: TRBV2; d_gene: -; abundance: few
CDR3aa: CASSPGTGTDTQYF; CDR3nt: TGTGCCAGCAGTCCCGGGACAGGGACAGATACGCAGTATTTT; j_gene: TRBJ2-3; v_gene: TRBV7-6; d_gene: TRBD1; abundance: -
CDR3aa: CASGRGTGNTIYF; CDR3nt: TGTGCCAGTGGAAGGGGAACTGGAAACACCATATATTTT; j_gene: TRBJ1-3; v_gene: TRBV6-5; d_gene: -; abundance: -
CDR3aa: CASSHYKEGQTSSYNEQFF; CDR3nt: TGTGCCAGCAGCCACTACAAAGAGGGACAGACGAGCTCCTACAATGAGCAGTTCTTC; j_gene: TRBJ2-1; v_gene: TRBV7-9; d_gene: TRBD1; abundance: -
CDR3aa: CSSSWTGTYGYTF; CDR3nt: TGTTCCAGCAGCTGGACGGGAACCTATGGCTACACCTTC; j_gene: TRBJ1-2; v_gene: TRBV7-9; d_gene: -; abundance: -
CDR3aa: CASSSTWDSCNYGYTF; CDR3nt: TGTGCTAGCAGCTCAACCTGGGACAGTTGTAACTATGGCTACACCTTC; j_gene: TRBJ1-2; v_gene: TRBV7-7; d_gene: TRBD1; abundance: once
CDR3aa: CASSRDRGQIYGYTF; CDR3nt: TGTGCCAGCAGCCGAGACAGGGGGCAGATCTATGGCTACACCTTC; j_gene: TRBJ1-2; v_gene: TRBV6-5; d_gene: TRBD1; abundance: -
CDR3aa: CASSLRTGLNEQYF; CDR3nt: TGTGCCAGCTCACTGCGGACAGGGTTAAACGAGCAGTACTTC; j_gene: TRBJ2-7; v_gene: TRBV18; d_gene: TRBD1; abundance: once
CDR3aa: CASSQGQGENYGYTF; CDR3nt: TGTGCCAGCAGTCAGGGACAGGGGGAGAACTATGGCTACACCTTC; j_gene: TRBJ1-2; v_gene: TRBV4-2; d_gene: TRBD1; abundance: -
CDR3aa: CASSEAKTGSSPLHF; CDR3nt: TGTGCCAGCAGTGAAGCTAAGACAGGGAGTTCACCCCTCCACTTT; j_gene: TRBJ1-6; v_gene: TRBV6-1; d_gene: TRBD1; abundance: few